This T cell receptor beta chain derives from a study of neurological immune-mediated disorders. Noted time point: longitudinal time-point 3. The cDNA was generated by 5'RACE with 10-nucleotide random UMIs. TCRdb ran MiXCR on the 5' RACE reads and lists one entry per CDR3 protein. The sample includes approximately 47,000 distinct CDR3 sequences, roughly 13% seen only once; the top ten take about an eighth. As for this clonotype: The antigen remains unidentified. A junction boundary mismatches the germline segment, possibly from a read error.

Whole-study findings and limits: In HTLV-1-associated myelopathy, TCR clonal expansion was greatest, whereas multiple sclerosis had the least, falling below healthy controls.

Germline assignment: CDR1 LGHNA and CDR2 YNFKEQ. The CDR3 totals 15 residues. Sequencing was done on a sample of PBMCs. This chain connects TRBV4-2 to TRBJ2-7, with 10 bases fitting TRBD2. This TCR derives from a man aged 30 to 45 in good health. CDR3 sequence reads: CATSQEWLAGDEQYF. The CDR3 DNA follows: TGTGCCACCAGCCAAGAGTGGCTAGCGGGAGACGAACAGTACTTC.